This note documents a single TCR beta chain sequence. What it binds is not known. This sample was included in a study of T cell responses to AZD1222 COVID-19 vaccine. The assay was immunoSEQ multiplex PCR, and TCRdb's table has in-frame clones only and misses some. The sample holds fewer than 200,000 clones, roughly nine tenths seen once. Study outcomes and limitations: When two AZD1222 doses had been given, Spike-specific TCR breadth and depth rose.

CDR3 length: 14 amino acids. Trimming stripped 6 bases from V and 1 base from J, with 10 bases between. Germline V gene data show CDR1 as SGHTA and CDR2 as FQGNSA. The receptor was isolated from an adult in good health. The material sequenced was peripheral blood, taken on day 0 of AZD1222 vaccination. The chain has TRBV7-2 and TRBJ1-3; D gene ambiguous. CDR3 nucleotides: TGTGCCAGCAGTACCGGGGAATCTGGAAACACCATATATTTT. Its protein product is CASSTGESGNTIYF.